Sequencing of this T cell receptor beta chain was carried out in a study of blood T cell repertoires in COVID-19. For the study at large: PBMCs, B-cell-depleted T cells, or T cells provided the cDNA or gDNA that made up the material.

Cohort placement rested on clinical history that participants reported themselves. Germline assignment: CDR1 ENHRY and CDR2 SYGVKD. CDR3 size: 17 residues. The junction had 10 bases not matched to a gene; V was cut back by 6 bases and J by 2 bases. Only in-frame clones appear in the TCRdb table, and some are missing; sequencing was by immunoSEQ multiplex PCR. Among 150,000 to 200,000 clones listed, roughly 82% were seen once. This clone was recorded only once. The clonotype comes from a woman between 25 and 40 years old who had recovered from COVID-19. The chain carries TRBV10-3 and TRBJ2-6; TRBD1 matches 7 bases. What was sequenced was PBMCs or T cells enriched from blood (not recorded which). CDR3 sequence: CAIRLQGKDPGANVLTF. CDR3 DNA: TGTGCCATCAGATTACAGGGGAAAGATCCTGGGGCCAACGTCCTGACTTTC.